A single sample gave rise to the 23 T cell receptor beta chains below, sequenced in a study of T cell responses to AZD1222 COVID-19 vaccine. Libraries were prepared by immunoSEQ multiplex PCR; TCRdb keeps only in-frame clonotypes and omits some of them. The repertoire holds about 110,000 clones, with 81% as singletons. Specimen: peripheral blood, collected on day 0 of AZD1222 vaccination. The receptors originated from an adult in good health.

This chain joins TRBV20-1 and TRBJ2-3; weak D call: TRBD2 (5 bases). The germline CDR1 and CDR2 sequences are DFQATT and SNEGSKA (reference sequence). This CDR3 spans 15 amino acids. The V end was cut by 3 bases, the J end by 0 bases, with 13 bases between. The CDR3 loop is CSASLGAVSTDTQYF. The DNA of the CDR3 is TGCAGTGCTAGTTTGGGAGCGGTCAGCACAGATACGCAGTATTTT.

This chain uses TRBV28 with TRBJ2-1, with a tentative D call TRBD1 (6 bases). Per germline, CDR1 MDHEN and CDR2 SYDVKM. Trimming removed 2 bases from V and 8 bases from J, with 13 bases in between. The CDR3 contains 14 residues. The CDR3 nucleotides read TGTGCCAGCAGTTTAACACAGGGTGATGATGAGCAGTTCTTC. It is translated as CASSLTQGDDEQFF.

J is TRBJ2-3 and V is TRBV5-6, with TRBD1 matching 8 bases. The CDR3 is 14 amino acids. The germline V gene has CDR1 SGHDT and CDR2 YYEEEE. Germline trimming cut 2 bases from V and 4 bases from J; bases unmatched to any gene: 3. DNA of the CDR3: TGTGCCAGCAGCTTCCAGGGGGCCCCAGATACGCAGTATTTT. It codes for CASSFQGAPDTQYF. Drawing the rest from reference TRBV5-6 and TRBJ2-3, the complete variable domain is DAGVTQSPTHLIKTRGQQVTLRCSPKSGHDTVSWYQQALGQGPQFIFQYYEEEERQRGNFPDRFSGHQFPNYSSELNVNALLLGDSALYLCASSFQGAPDTQYFGPGTRLTVL.

To note about this clone: Other DNA sequences in the sample encode the same CDR3. The V gene is TRBV6-5, the J gene TRBJ2-7; no reliable D call. The V end was cut by 0 bases, the J end by 2 bases, with 8 bases between. Germline V gene lookup returns CDR1 MNHEY and CDR2 SVGAGI. The CDR3 contains 14 residues. In nucleotides, the CDR3 is TGTGCCAGCAGTTACTCAAGTGGGACCTACGAGCAGTACTTC. Amino acids: CASSYSSGTYEQYF.

The rearrangement links TRBV6-1 to TRBJ1-1; the D is unclear. V gave up 3 bases and J gave up 1 base, with 3 bases separating them. The germline V gene has CDR1 MNHNS and CDR2 SASEGT. The CDR3 consists of 12 residues. CDR3 bases: TGTGCCAGCAGTGAGTGGAACACTGAAGCTTTCTTT. Its protein product is CASSEWNTEAFF.

The rearrangement joins TRBV2 to TRBJ2-3; no reliable D call. The CDR3 totals 11 residues. The V and J ends lost 8 bases and 4 bases respectively, with 7 bases between them. Germline CDR1 and CDR2: SNHLY and FYNNEI. CDR3 sequence (DNA): TGTGCCAGCTATGGGGCAGATACGCAGTATTTT. This codes for CASYGADTQYF.

This sequence joins TRBV24-1 and TRBJ2-1; maybe TRBD2 (7 bases). V was clipped by 1 base and J by 3 bases, with 12 bases between them. The CDR3 covers 16 residues. Germline-derived CDR1 and CDR2 are KGHDR and SFDVKD. The chain's CDR3 is CATSDLRGGGYNEQFF. The CDR3, as DNA: TGTGCCACCAGTGATTTAAGGGGAGGGGGCTACAATGAGCAGTTCTTC.

This clone was detected a few times. The chain uses TRBV24-1 and TRBJ2-4; D is perhaps TRBD1 (6 bases). In germline, CDR1 is KGHDR, CDR2 SFDVKD. V lost 12 bases to trimming and J lost 4 bases, with 18 bases between them. CDR3 size: 14 residues. The DNA for the CDR3 is TGTGCCCCCCGGATTGGGGGCCGGAAAAACATTCAGTACTTC. Translation: CAPRIGGRKNIQYF.

The rearrangement joins TRBV18 to TRBJ2-5, with D uncertain. Trimming stripped 6 bases from V and 5 bases from J, with 16 bases between. Germline CDR1 is KGHSH and CDR2 is LQKENI. There are 14 residues in the CDR3. DNA for the CDR3: TGTGCCAGCTCGCTAAACAGATTGGGGGAGACCCAGTACTTC. It translates to CASSLNRLGETQYF.

The chain links TRBV6-4 to TRBJ1-1; TRBD1 matches 7 bases. V was clipped by 6 bases and J by 4 bases; unmatched bases: 8. The CDR3 consists of 14 residues. Germline V gives CDR1 MRHNA, CDR2 SNTAGT. CDR3 protein: CASRTGDGSTEAFF. In DNA, the CDR3 is TGTGCCAGCAGAACAGGGGATGGGAGCACTGAAGCTTTCTTT.

The chain has TRBV4-1 and TRBJ1-3, with D unresolved. V was trimmed by 4 bases and J by 0 bases, leaving 10 bases between them. The CDR3 covers 15 residues. Per germline, CDR1 MGHRA and CDR2 YSYEKL. Here the CDR3 reads CASSPQLHSGNTIYF. CDR3 in DNA: TGCGCCAGCAGCCCGCAGCTTCACTCTGGAAACACCATATATTTT.

The rearrangement uses TRBV27 and TRBJ2-3; 8 nucleotides agree with TRBD2. The CDR3 sequence is 18 residues long. CDR1 and CDR2 from the germline V gene are MNHEY and SMNVEV (reference sequence). The J segment lost 0 bases and the V segment lost 6 bases, leaving 14 bases of the junction unmatched. The CDR3 coding sequence is TGTGCCAGCAGGACGCCAGGCAGCGGGGGCACTAGCACAGATACGCAGTATTTT. Protein sequence: CASRTPGSGGTSTDTQYF.

The chain employs TRBV5-1 and TRBJ2-1, with D perhaps TRBD2 (6 bases). Per the germline V gene, CDR1 is SGHRS and CDR2 is YFSETQ. V was cut by 1 base and J by 5 bases, with 7 bases left in between. The CDR3 length is 13 residues. The CDR3 reads CASSLRGNNEQFF. The CDR3 DNA reads TGCGCCAGCAGCTTGCGGGGGAACAATGAGCAGTTCTTC.

This chain uses TRBV9 with TRBJ1-4, with TRBD1 identical over 9 bases. V dropped 3 bases and J dropped 8; count of bases not matched to a gene: 8. The CDR3 is 15 amino acids. Germline V gene sequence: CDR1 SGDLS, CDR2 YYNGEE. The CDR3 DNA reads as TGTGCCAGCAGCGGACTCGGGACAGGGAGCGAAAAACTGTTTTTT. Its translation is CASSGLGTGSEKLFF. Full variable domain (missing parts from reference TRBV9 and TRBJ1-4): DSGVTQTPKHLITATGQRVTLRCSPRSGDLSVYWYQQSLDQGLQFLIQYYNGEERAKGNILERFSAQQFPDLHSELNLSSLELGDSALYFCASSGLGTGSEKLFFGSGTQLSVL.

This chain links TRBV5-1 with TRBJ2-5, with TRBD1 as a possible D gene (5 bases). CDR1 and CDR2 (germline): SGHRS, YFSETQ. Deletions cut 4 bases from V and 1 base from J, with 11 bases between. The CDR3 is made up of 14 amino acids. CDR3 sequence: CASSRADSQETQYF. CDR3 DNA sequence: TGCGCCAGCAGCAGGGCCGACAGCCAAGAGACCCAGTACTTC.

The chain uses TRBV4-3 and TRBJ2-7, with 8 bases fitting TRBD1. Germline assignment: CDR1 LGHNA and CDR2 YSLEER. Losses at the gene ends were 2 bases for V and 3 bases for J; bases not matched to a gene: 6. The CDR3 covers 15 residues. CDR3 loop: CASSQTTGALYEQYF. The CDR3 DNA is TGCGCCAGCAGCCAAACGACAGGGGCACTCTACGAGCAGTACTTC.

This clone was observed once. This chain uses TRBV3-1 (or the pseudogene TRBV3-2) with TRBJ1-2, with D unresolved. The V and J ends lost 0 bases and 4 bases respectively, with 12 bases between them. The CDR3 sequence is 15 residues long. CDR1 and CDR2 from the germline V gene are LGHDT and YNNKEL (reference sequence). In DNA form, the CDR3 reads TGTGCCAGCAGCCAAGATAGGTCAGCGACCTATGGCTACACCTTC. This sequence encodes CASSQDRSATYGYTF.

As regards this clone: One end of the junction does not line up with germline, which may come from a read error. V gene TRBV20-1 combines with J gene TRBJ1-2; no definite D call. Germline V gene sequence: CDR1 DFQATT, CDR2 SNEGSKA (reference sequence). The CDR3 has 8 amino acids. The CDR3 nucleotides read TGCAGTGCTAATCCCGACCTCTTC. Protein sequence: CSANPDLF.

This clone was recorded a few times. The chain recombines TRBV19 with TRBJ2-3; 7 bases are shared with TRBD1. The J segment lost 2 bases and the V segment lost 7 bases, leaving 3 bases of the junction unmatched. The CDR3 is made up of 13 amino acids. CDR1 is LNHDA and CDR2 is SQIVND in the germline V gene (reference sequence). Written as DNA, the CDR3 is TGTGCCAGTAAGGGACAGAACACAGATACGCAGTATTTT. Its protein product is CASKGQNTDTQYF.

This clone was counted a few times. The genes are TRBV4-3 and TRBJ1-6, with D unclear. The CDR3 contains 18 residues. V dropped 0 bases and J dropped 6 bases, with 18 bases sitting between them. The germline V gene encodes CDR1 LGHNA and CDR2 YSLEER. The CDR3 is CASSQDAGGGQSNSPLHF. The CDR3, as DNA: TGCGCCAGCAGCCAAGATGCCGGTGGCGGGCAGTCTAATTCACCCCTCCACTTT.

The V call is TRBV7-6, the J call TRBJ2-1; 7 nucleotides agree with TRBD2. V gave up 0 bases and J gave up 8 bases; unmatched junction bases: 10. The length of the CDR3 is 16 residues. CDR1 is SGHVS and CDR2 is FNYEAQ in the germline V gene. In DNA form, the CDR3 reads TGTGCCAGCAGCTTAGCGGGGGTAGCGGGCGGCCATGAGCAGTTCTTC. This gives the protein CASSLAGVAGGHEQFF.

This rearrangement joins TRBV6-5 to TRBJ1-6, with 9 bases aligning to TRBD1. In germline, CDR1 is MNHEY, CDR2 SVGAGI. The CDR3 covers 14 residues. V was clipped by 6 bases and J by 8 bases; unmatched bases: 5. As DNA, the CDR3 is TGTGCCAGCAGAAGGGACAGGGAGGATTCACCCCTCCACTTT. It is translated as CASRRDREDSPLHF.

V is TRBV6-5 and J is TRBJ2-1; D is ambiguous. Germline V gives CDR1 MNHEY, CDR2 SVGAGI. The CDR3 extends over 14 amino acids. V gave up 7 bases and J gave up 2 bases, with 12 bases separating them. The CDR3 region is CASMALVPYNEQFF. CDR3 coding DNA: TGTGCCAGCATGGCCCTAGTTCCCTACAATGAGCAGTTCTTC.